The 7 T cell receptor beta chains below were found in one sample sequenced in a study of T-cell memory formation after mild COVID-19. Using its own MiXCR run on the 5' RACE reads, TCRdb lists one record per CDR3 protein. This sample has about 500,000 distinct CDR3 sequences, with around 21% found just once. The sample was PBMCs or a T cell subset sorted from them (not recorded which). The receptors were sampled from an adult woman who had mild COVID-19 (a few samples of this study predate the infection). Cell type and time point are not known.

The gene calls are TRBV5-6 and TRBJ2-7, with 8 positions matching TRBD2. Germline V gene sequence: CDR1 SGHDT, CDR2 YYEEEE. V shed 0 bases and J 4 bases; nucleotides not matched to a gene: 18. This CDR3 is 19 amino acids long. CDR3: CASSLVTVGGGPEFYEQYF. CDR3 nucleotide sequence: TGTGCCAGCAGCTTGGTTACCGTGGGCGGGGGGCCCGAGTTTTACGAGCAGTACTTC.

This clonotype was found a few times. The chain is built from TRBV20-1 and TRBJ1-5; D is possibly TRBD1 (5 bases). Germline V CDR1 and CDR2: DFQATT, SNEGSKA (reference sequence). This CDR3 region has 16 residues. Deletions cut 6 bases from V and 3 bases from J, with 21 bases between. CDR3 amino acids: CSARRRTMVANQPQHF. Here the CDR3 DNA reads TGCAGTGCGAGGAGACGGACAATGGTCGCCAATCAGCCCCAGCATTTT.

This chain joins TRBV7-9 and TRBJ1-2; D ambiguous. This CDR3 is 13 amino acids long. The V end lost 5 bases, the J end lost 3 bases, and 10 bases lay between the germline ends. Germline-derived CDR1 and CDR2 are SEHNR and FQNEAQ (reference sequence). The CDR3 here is CASSGNLDYGYTF. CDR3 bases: TGTGCCAGCAGCGGGAACCTGGACTATGGCTACACCTTC.

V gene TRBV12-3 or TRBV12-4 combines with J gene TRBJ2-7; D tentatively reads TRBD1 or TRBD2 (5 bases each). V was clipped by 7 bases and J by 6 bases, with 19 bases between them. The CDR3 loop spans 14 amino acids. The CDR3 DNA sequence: TGTGCCAGCACCCTTGGGGACCCCAACTCCGAGCAGTACTTC. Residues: CASTLGDPNSEQYF.

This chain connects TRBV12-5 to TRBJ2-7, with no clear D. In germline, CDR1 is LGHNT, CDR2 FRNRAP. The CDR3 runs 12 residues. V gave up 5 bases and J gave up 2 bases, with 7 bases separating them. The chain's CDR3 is CASGASPYEQYF. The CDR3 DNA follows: TGTGCTAGTGGTGCTTCTCCCTACGAGCAGTACTTC.

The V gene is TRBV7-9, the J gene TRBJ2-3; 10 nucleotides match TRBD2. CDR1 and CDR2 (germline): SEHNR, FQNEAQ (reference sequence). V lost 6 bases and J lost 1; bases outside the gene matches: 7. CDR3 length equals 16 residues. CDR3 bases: TGTGCCAGCAGTACTACCGGGACTAGCGGCACAGATACGCAGTATTTT. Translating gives CASSTTGTSGTDTQYF.

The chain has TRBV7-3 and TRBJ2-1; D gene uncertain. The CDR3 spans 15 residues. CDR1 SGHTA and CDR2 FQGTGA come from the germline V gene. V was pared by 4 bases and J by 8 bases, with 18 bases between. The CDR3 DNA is TGTGCCAGCAGCTCCTACTTGACGGAGATCCATGAGCAGTTCTTC. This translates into CASSSYLTEIHEQFF.